The following is a T cell receptor (beta chain) sequence with its context. The record originates from a study of cytotoxic CD8 clonotypes in ibrutinib-treated CLL. Method: immunoSEQ multiplex PCR; TCRdb's copy keeps in-frame clones and lacks some. The sample lists hundreds of thousands of clones, about 80% seen once, with under 8.5% in the top ten. Deletions cut 3 bases from V and 7 bases from J, with 16 bases between. This CDR3 comprises 14 residues. Germline V CDR1 and CDR2: MDHEN, SYDVKM. Sequenced material: PBMCs, taken before ibrutinib treatment. The TCR was taken from a human donor with chronic lymphocytic leukemia. The chain joins TRBV28 to TRBJ2-7, with D uncertain. The CDR3 DNA follows: TGTGCCAGCAGTTTGCACGGGCGAACAAAAGAGCAGTACTTC. Amino acids: CASSLHGRTKEQYF.